This entry features one TCR beta chain sequence. Its specificity is not known. Preparation of TRB cDNA libraries relied on 5' RACE carrying UMI labels. TCRdb reprocessed the 5' RACE reads and stores each CDR3 protein as one record, lacking DNA. Here the sample table reports about 140,000 distinct CDR3 sequences. CD45RO-CCR7+CD27+CD95- cells counted as naive CD8+ T cells. These data originate in a study of CXCR3-negative and CXCR3-positive naive CD8 T cells. Findings of the study overall: Both naive subsets had comparably high diversity; memory CD8+ cells much lower. CXCR3-negative naive cells had less hydrophobic TRB CDR3s than did CXCR3-positive naive cells.

The CDR3 runs 14 residues. The V gene's germline CDR1 is SGDLS and CDR2 YYNGEE. V usage is TRBV9 and J usage is TRBJ2-3. The sequence was obtained from a human donor in good health. Some clones in this sample may be carry-over from other donors' samples. Specimen: naive CXCR3+ CD8+ T cells from blood. Documented subset: CD45RO-CCR7+CD27+CD95- naive CD8+ T cells expressing CXCR3 (TNR3+). The CDR3 sequence is CASSPRLDEHTQYF. Filled out from reference TRBV9 and TRBJ2-3, the complete variable domain reads DSGVTQTPKHLITATGQRVTLRCSPRSGDLSVYWYQQSLDQGLQFLIQYYNGEERAKGNILERFSAQQFPDLHSELNLSSLELGDSALYFCASSPRLDEHTQYFGPGTRLTVL.